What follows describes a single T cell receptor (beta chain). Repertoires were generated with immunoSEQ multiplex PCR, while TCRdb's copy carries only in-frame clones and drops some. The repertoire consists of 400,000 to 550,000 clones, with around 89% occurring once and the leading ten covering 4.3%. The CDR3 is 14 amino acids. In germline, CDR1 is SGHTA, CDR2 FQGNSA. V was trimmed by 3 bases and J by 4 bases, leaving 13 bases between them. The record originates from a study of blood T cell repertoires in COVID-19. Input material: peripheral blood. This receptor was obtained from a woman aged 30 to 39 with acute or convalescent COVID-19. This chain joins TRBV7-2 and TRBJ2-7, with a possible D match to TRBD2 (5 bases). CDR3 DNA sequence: TGTGCCAGCAGCTTTCCGGCGGGCCGGTACGAGCAGTACTTC. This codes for CASSFPAGRYEQYF.